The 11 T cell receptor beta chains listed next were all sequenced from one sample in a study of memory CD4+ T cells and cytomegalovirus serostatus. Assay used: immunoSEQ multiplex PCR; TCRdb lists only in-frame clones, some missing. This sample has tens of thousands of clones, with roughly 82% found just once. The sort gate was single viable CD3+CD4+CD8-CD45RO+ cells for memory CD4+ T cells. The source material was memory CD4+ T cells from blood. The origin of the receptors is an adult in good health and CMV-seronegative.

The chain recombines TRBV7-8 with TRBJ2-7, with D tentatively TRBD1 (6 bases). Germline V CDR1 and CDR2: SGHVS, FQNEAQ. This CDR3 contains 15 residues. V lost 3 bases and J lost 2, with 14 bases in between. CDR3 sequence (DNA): TGTGCCAGCAGCTTCAGGGGCCGTACGACCTACGAGCAGTACTTC. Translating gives CASSFRGRTTYEQYF.

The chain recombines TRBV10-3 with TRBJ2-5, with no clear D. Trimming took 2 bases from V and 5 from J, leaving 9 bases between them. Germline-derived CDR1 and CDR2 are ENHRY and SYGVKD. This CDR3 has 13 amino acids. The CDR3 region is CAISEMDFETQYF. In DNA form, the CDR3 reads TGTGCCATCAGTGAGATGGATTTTGAGACCCAGTACTTC.

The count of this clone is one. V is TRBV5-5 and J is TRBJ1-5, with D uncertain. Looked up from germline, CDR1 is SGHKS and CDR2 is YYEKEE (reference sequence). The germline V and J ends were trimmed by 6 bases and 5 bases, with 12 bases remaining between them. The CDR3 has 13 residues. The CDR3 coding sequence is TGTGCCAGCACCAGGAACCCCGATCAGCCCCAGCATTTT. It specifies CASTRNPDQPQHF.

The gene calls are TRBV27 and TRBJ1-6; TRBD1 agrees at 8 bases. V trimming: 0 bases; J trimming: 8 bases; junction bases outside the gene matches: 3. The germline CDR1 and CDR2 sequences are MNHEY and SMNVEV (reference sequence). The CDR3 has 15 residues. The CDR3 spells CASSLSPGGYSPLHF. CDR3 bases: TGTGCCAGCAGTTTATCCCCAGGGGGCTATTCACCCCTCCACTTT.

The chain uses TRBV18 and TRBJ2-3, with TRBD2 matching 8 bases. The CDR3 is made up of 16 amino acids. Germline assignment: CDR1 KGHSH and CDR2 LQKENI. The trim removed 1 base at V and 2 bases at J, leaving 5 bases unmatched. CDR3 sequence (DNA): TGTGCCAGCTCACCACTAGCGGGGCGGGACACAGATACGCAGTATTTT. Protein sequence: CASSPLAGRDTDTQYF.

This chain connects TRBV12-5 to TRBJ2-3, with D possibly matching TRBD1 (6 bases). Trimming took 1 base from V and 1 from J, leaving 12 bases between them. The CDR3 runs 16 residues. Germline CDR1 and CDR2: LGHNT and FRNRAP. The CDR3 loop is CASGLGRKGGTDTQYF. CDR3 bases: TGTGCTAGTGGTTTGGGCCGCAAGGGGGGCACAGATACGCAGTATTTT.

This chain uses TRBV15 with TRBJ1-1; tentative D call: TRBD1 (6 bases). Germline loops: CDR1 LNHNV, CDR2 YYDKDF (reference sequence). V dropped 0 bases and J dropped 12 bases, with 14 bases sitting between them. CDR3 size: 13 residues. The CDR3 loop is CATSRDRVDRTFF. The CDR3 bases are TGTGCCACCAGCAGAGATCGAGTGGACAGAACTTTCTTT.

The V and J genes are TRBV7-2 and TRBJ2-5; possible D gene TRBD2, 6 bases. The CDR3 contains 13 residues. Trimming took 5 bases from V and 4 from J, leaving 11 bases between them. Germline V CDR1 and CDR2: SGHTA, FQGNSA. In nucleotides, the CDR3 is TGTGCCAGCAGCCCCGGGACTGCAGAGACCCAGTACTTC. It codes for CASSPGTAETQYF.

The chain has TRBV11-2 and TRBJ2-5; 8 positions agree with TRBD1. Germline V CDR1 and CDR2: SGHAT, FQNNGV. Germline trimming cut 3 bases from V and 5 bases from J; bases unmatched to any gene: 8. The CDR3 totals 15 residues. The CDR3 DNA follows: TGTGCCAGCAGCTTTCAGGGGGCGCTGGGGGAGACCCAGTACTTC. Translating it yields CASSFQGALGETQYF.

The CDR3 DNA is TGTGCCGACTCGGGGACTAGCGGGGGGCAAGGGGAGGAGACCCAGTACTTC. Translation: CADSGTSGGQGEETQYF. J is TRBJ2-5 and V is TRBV5-3; 15 positions match TRBD2. TRBV5-3 is reported as an ORF; its role is uncertain. The CDR3 spans 17 residues. V lost 10 bases, J lost 5 bases, and 15 bases stayed unmatched.

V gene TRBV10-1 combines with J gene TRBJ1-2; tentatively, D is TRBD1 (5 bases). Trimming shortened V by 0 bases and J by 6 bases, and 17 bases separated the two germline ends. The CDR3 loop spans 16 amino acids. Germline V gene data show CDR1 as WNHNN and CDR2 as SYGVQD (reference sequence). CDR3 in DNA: TGCGCCAGCAGTGAGTCGCTGGGGACTCATGAGGATGGCTACACCTTC. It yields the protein CASSESLGTHEDGYTF.